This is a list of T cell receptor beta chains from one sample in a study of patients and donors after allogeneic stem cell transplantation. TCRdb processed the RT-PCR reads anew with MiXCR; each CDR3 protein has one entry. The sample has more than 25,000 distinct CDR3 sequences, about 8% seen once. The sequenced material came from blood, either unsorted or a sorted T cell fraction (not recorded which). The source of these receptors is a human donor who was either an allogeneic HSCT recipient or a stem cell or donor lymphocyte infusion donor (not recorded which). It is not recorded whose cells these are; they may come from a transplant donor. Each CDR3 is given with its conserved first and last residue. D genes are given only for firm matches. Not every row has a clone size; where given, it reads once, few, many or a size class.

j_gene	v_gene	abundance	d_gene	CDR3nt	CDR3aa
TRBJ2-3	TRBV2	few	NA	TGTGCCAGCAATCTGGAGTGGGATACGCAGTATTTT	CASNLEWDTQYF
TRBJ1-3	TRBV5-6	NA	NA	TGTGCCAGCAGCGTGAAACCGGAGCGGACTGGAAACACCATATATTTT	CASSVKPERTGNTIYF
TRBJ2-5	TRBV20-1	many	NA	TGCAGTGCTAGGTTCGGTGAGACCCAGTACTTC	CSARFGETQYF
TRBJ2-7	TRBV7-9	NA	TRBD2	TGTGCCAGCAGTCTAGCGGGTACTAGTAGGGGGGCGGGGGAGCAGTACTTC	CASSLAGTSRGAGEQYF
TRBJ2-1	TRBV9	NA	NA	TGTGCCAGCAGCCAAGGGGGGCTATTCTACAATGAGCAGTTCTTC	CASSQGGLFYNEQFF
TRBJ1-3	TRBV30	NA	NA	TGTGCCTGGAGTGTCGGGGGCACTGGAAACACCATATATTTT	CAWSVGGTGNTIYF
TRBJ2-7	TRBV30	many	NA	TGTGCCTGGAGTGTTGGCCAAGGAGGTGGAGGGGAGTACTTC	CAWSVGQGGGGEYF
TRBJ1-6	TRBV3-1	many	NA	TGTGCCAGCAGCCCCTATCTGGAGTCACCCCTCCACTTT	CASSPYLESPLHF
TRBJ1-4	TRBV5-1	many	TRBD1	TGCGCCAGCAGCTTGCAGGGGGGATGGGAAAAACTGTTTTTT	CASSLQGGWEKLFF
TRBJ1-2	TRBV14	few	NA	TGTGCCAGCAGCCGAGGGGGAGACGGCTACACCTTC	CASSRGGDGYTF
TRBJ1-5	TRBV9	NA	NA	TGTGCCAGCAGCGCGAGTGACAATCAGCCCCAGCATTTT	CASSASDNQPQHF
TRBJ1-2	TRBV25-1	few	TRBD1	TGTGCCAGCCGGGACAGTCCTGACTATGGCTACACCTTC	CASRDSPDYGYTF
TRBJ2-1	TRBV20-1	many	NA	TGCAGTGCTAGGGGACCCAATGAGCAGTTCTTC	CSARGPNEQFF
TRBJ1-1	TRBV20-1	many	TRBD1	TGCAGTGCTAGAGCAGGGGGCAACACTGAAGCTTTCTTT	CSARAGGNTEAFF
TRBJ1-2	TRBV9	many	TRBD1	TGTGCCAGCAGCGTGTCGGGACAGGGAGGTAGGGGCGGCTACACCTTC	CASSVSGQGGRGGYTF
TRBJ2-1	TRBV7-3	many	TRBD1	TGTGCCAGCAGCTCAGGACAGGGCTACAATGAGCAGTTCTTC	CASSSGQGYNEQFF
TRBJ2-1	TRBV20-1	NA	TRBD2	TGCAGTGCTAGTACAACCCCGGGACTAACACCCTCCTACAATGAGCAGTTCTTC	CSASTTPGLTPSYNEQFF
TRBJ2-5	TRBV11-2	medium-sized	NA	TGTGCCAGCAGCTTATTCGGACGGGACCAAGAGACCCAGTACTTC	CASSLFGRDQETQYF
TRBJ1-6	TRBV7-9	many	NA	TGTGCCAGCAGCCTTACTGGGGGTAGGGCGCATTCACCCCTCCACTTT	CASSLTGGRAHSPLHF
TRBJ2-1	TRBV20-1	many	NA	TGCAGTGCTCAACGCTCTGATGAGCAGTTCTTC	CSAQRSDEQFF
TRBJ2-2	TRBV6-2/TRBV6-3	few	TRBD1	TGTGCCAGCAGTTACGTAGGGACAGGGGATTCCGGGGAGCTGTTTTTT	CASSYVGTGDSGELFF
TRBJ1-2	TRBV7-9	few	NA	TGTGCCAGCAGCATAACAGAGGAGGGCTACACCTTC	CASSITEEGYTF
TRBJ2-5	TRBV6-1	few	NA	TGTGCCAGCAGTGAGGTAGCCCCTGAAGAGACCCAGTACTTC	CASSEVAPEETQYF
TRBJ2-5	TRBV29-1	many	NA	TGCAGCGTTGAGGGGCTGGGCCCTTGGGAGACCCAGTACTTC	CSVEGLGPWETQYF
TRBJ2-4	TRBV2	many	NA	TGTGCCAGCAAAACGGGCCACTTC	CASKTGHF
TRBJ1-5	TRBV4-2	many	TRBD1	TGTGCCAGCAGCCAAGAAGGGGGGGACAGACCATCCCATTTT	CASSQEGGDRPSHF
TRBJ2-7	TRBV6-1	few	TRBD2	TGTGCCAGCAGTGAAGTCGGCGGGAGGCCCGAGCAGTACTTC	CASSEVGGRPEQYF
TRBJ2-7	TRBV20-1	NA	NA	TGCAGTGCTAGGCACCCGGCCCGAGCGGAGCAGTACTTC	CSARHPARAEQYF